The clone carrying this T cell receptor beta chain showed up just a few times. No antigen is known for it. Next came a second PCR, run for about 6 to 11 cycles, which used a sample-barcoded 5' primer along with a J-beta primer mix. Any given sample supplied a minimum of 2.5 million CDR3-containing paired-end reads. One entry per CDR3 protein results from TCRdb running MiXCR on the 5' RACE reads. The table includes roughly 1,500,000 distinct CDR3 sequences, 30% to 40% detected once. The data were obtained in a study of blood T cells in healthy people across ages. Study observations and caveats: Per million T cells, the diversity of TCR beta decreased roughly linearly as age advanced.

The V and J ends lost 8 bases and 2 bases respectively, with 7 bases between them. This CDR3 has 11 residues. Germline V gene lookup returns CDR1 LNHNV and CDR2 YYDKDF (reference sequence). The chain recombines TRBV15 with TRBJ2-7, with D possibly matching TRBD1 (6 bases). Sequencing was done on a sample of blood. The TCR originated in a woman aged 25 to 39 in good health. In DNA, the CDR3 is TGTGCCACCGGACAGCCCTACGAGCAGTACTTC. As protein: CATGQPYEQYF.